These 6 T cell receptor beta chains originate from one sample sequenced in a study of blood T cell repertoires in COVID-19. The table came from immunoSEQ multiplex PCR; TCRdb's copy has only in-frame clones and leaves some out. This sample yields about 480,000 clones, of which more than 85% are seen a single time; more than 7.5% belongs to the top ten. Sequencing was performed on PBMCs or T cells enriched from blood (not recorded which). The receptors shown here come from a woman aged 60-75 years who had recovered from COVID-19.

V and J are TRBV18 and TRBJ1-2; D is perhaps TRBD1 (6 bases). The germline V gene encodes CDR1 KGHSH and CDR2 LQKENI. Trimming pared 1 base from V and 8 bases from J, leaving 17 bases between. The CDR3 length is 15 residues. The CDR3 DNA is TGTGCCAGCTCACCACGGGACACTCCTTCGGAAGGCTACACCTTC. This codes for CASSPRDTPSEGYTF.

The rearrangement links TRBV24-1 to TRBJ1-1; D gene ambiguous. V was pared by 5 bases and J by 0 bases, with 6 bases between. Germline CDR1 is KGHDR and CDR2 is SFDVKD. The CDR3 is made up of 13 amino acids. The CDR3 nucleotides are TGTGCCACCAGTGGGAGGGTGAACACTGAAGCTTTCTTT. Its protein product is CATSGRVNTEAFF.

The chain combines TRBV9 with TRBJ2-5; 10 bases map to TRBD2. Germline lookup yields CDR1 SGDLS and CDR2 YYNGEE. This CDR3 has 17 amino acids. V trimming: 0 bases; J trimming: 2 bases; junction bases outside the gene matches: 7. CDR3 in DNA: TGTGCCAGCAGCGTAGCTGCTAGCGGGGGCCCACAAGAGACCCAGTACTTC. As protein: CASSVAASGGPQETQYF.

The V gene is TRBV19, the J gene TRBJ1-2; 10 bases match TRBD1. Trimming removed 9 bases from V and 1 base from J; junction bases left unmatched: 8. This CDR3 is 15 amino acids long. Per germline, CDR1 LNHDA and CDR2 SQIVND (reference sequence). The CDR3 here is CASVNRDRGNYGYTF. As DNA, the CDR3 is TGTGCCAGCGTGAACCGGGACAGGGGTAACTATGGCTACACCTTC.

As to this clone: The same CDR3 can be traced to other DNA sequences in this sample. This rearrangement joins TRBV5-1 to TRBJ2-3; D may be TRBD1 (6 bases). The V gene lost 2 bases and the J gene lost 1 base, with 11 bases spanning the gap. This CDR3 spans 15 amino acids. Germline CDR1 and CDR2: SGHRS and YFSETQ. Here the CDR3 DNA reads TGCGCCAGCAGCTTACAGGGAGCGGGCACAGATACGCAGTATTTT. Translating it yields CASSLQGAGTDTQYF. The full variable domain, in which reference TRBV5-1 and TRBJ2-3 provide the parts outside the CDR3, is KAGVTQTPRYLIKTRGQQVTLSCSPISGHRSVSWYQQTPGQGLQFLFEYFSETQRNKGNFPGRFSGRQFSNSRSEMNVSTLELGDSALYLCASSLQGAGTDTQYFGPGTRLTVL.

The chain employs TRBV6-5 and TRBJ2-2; tentative D call: TRBD1 (6 bases). The CDR3 runs to 14 residues. CDR1 and CDR2 (germline): MNHEY, SVGAGI. V lost 6 bases and J lost 2, with 10 bases in between. The CDR3 DNA is TGTGCCAGCAGCGGACAGTCTAACACCGGGGAGCTGTTTTTT. Residues: CASSGQSNTGELFF.